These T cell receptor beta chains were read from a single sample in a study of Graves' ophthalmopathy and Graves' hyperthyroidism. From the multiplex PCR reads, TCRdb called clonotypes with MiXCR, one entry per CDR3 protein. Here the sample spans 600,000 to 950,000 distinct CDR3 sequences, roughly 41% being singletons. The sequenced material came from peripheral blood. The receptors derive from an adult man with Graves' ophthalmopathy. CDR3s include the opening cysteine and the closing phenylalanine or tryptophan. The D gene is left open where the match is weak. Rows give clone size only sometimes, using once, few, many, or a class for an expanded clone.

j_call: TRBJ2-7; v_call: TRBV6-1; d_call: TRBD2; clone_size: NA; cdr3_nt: TGTGCCAGCACCGAACTAGCGGGGACCTCCTACGAGCAGTACTTC; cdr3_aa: CASTELAGTSYEQYF
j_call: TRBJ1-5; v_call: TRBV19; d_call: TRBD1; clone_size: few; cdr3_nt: TGTGCCAGTAGTAACGCTAAGGGACAGGGCGGGCAGCCCCAGCATTTT; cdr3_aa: CASSNAKGQGGQPQHF
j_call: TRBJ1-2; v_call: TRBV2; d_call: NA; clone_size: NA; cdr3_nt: TGTGCCAGCAGGCCAAGGGGGGGGACCAACTATGGCTACACCTTC; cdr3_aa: CASRPRGGTNYGYTF
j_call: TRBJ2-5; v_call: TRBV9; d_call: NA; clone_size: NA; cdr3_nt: TGTGCCAGCAGCCCTTCAGCGTTTTGGGAGACCCAGTACTTC; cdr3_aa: CASSPSAFWETQYF
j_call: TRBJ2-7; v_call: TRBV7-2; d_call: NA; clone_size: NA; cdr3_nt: TGTGCCAGCGCGGTTACAAGCTCCTACGAGCAGTACTTC; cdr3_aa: CASAVTSSYEQYF
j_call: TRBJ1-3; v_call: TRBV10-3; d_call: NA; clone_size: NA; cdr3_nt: TGTGCCATCAGTTACTTAGACGCCAACTCTGGAAACACCATATATTTT; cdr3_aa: CAISYLDANSGNTIYF
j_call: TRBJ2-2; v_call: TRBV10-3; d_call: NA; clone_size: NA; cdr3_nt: TGTGCCATCAGTGAGTCCCGCGGGGAGCTGTTTTTT; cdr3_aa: CAISESRGELFF
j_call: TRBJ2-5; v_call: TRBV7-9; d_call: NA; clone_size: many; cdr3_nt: TGTGCCAGCAGCTTAGGGCTGGGATGGGAGACCCAGTACTTC; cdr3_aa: CASSLGLGWETQYF
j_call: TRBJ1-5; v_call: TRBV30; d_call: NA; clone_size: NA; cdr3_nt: TGTGCCTGGGGATCCGGGACTATCAATCAGCCCCAGCATTTT; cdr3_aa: CAWGSGTINQPQHF
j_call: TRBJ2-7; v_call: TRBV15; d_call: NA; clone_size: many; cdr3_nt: TGTGCCACCAGCAGAGATGCGGTCTCCTACGAGCAGTACTTC; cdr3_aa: CATSRDAVSYEQYF
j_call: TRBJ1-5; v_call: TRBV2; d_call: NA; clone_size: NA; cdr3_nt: TGTGCCGGGGGGGGGAGCCCAAATCAGCCCCAGCATTTT; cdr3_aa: CAGGGSPNQPQHF
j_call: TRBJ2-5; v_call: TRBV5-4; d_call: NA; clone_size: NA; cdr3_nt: TGTGCCAGCAGCTTTGGGGGGGCCGGAGAGACCCAGTACTTC; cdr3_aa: CASSFGGAGETQYF
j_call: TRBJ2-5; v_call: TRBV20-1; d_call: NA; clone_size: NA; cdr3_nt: TGCAGTGCTAGAGATGTTCAGCGGACCCAAGAGACCCAGTACTTC; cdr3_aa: CSARDVQRTQETQYF
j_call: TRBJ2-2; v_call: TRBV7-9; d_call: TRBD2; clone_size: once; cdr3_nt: TGTGCCAGCAGCTTAATAGCCGGGACTAGCGTAGGGGAGCTGTTTTTT; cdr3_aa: CASSLIAGTSVGELFF
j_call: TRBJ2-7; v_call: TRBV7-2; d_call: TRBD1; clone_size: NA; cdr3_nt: TGTGCCAGCAGCACGGACAGGGGGCGGAGATACTACGAGCAGTACTTC; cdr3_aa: CASSTDRGRRYYEQYF
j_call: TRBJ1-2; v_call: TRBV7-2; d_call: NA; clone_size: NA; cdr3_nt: TGTGCCAGCAGCTCCCATGGGACTCCCTCCAGCTATGGCTACACCTTC; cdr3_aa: CASSSHGTPSSYGYTF
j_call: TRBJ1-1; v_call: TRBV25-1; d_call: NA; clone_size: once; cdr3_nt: TGTGCCAGCAGTGATAGTGCCGGGCAGCTTGTCACTGAAGCTTTCTTT; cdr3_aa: CASSDSAGQLVTEAFF
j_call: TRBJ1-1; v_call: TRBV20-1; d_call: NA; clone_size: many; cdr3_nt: TGCAGTGCCACGCGCACTGAAGCTTTCTTT; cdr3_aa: CSATRTEAFF
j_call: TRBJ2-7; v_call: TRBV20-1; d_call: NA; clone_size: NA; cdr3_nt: TGCAGTGCTAGGGGGGTTCGAGGCGAGCAGTACTTC; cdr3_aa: CSARGVRGEQYF
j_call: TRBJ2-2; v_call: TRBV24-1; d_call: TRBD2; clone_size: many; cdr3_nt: TGTGCCACCAGTGGTCCGGGAGGGGGGGAGCTGTTTTTT; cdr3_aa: CATSGPGGGELFF
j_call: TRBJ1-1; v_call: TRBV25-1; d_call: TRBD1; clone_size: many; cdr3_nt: TGTGCCAGCAGTGTCGCAGGGGGCGGGACTGAAGCTTTCTTT; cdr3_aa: CASSVAGGGTEAFF
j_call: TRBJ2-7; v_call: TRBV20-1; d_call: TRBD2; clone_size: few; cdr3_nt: TGCAGTGCTAGAGATTGGCGCGGGAGGAGAAACGAGCAGTACTTC; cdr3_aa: CSARDWRGRRNEQYF
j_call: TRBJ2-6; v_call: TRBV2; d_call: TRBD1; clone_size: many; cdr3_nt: TGTGCCAGCACAGGGGACAGGGGGCTCGGGGCCAACGTCCTGACTTTC; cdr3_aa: CASTGDRGLGANVLTF
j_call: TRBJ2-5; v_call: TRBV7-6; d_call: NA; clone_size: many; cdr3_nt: TGTGCCAGCAGCTTAGCGGGCCAGGAGGGGACCCAGTACTTC; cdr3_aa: CASSLAGQEGTQYF
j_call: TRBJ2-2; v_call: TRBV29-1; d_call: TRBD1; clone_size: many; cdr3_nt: TGCAGCATCGGACAGGGCGACACCGGGGAGCTGTTTTTT; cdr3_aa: CSIGQGDTGELFF
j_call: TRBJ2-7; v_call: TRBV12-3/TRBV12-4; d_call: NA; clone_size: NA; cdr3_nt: TGTGCCAGCAAAGGGGGAGGGGATTACGAGCAGTACTTC; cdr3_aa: CASKGGGDYEQYF
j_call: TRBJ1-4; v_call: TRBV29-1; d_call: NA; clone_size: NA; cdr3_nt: TGCAGCGTAGGGACGACTAATGAAAAACTGTTTTTT; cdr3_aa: CSVGTTNEKLFF
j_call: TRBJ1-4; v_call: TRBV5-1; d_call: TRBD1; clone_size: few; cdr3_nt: TGCGCCAGCAGCTTTCTCGGGGGGACAGAAGAAGAAAAACTGTTTTTT; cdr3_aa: CASSFLGGTEEEKLFF
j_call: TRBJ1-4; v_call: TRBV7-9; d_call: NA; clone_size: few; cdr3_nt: TGTGCCAGCAGCCCCACAGGGTCCACTAATGAAAAACTGTTTTTT; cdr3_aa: CASSPTGSTNEKLFF
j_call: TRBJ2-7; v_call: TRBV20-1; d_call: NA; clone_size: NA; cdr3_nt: TGCAGTGTACGTGGGGGGGGCTCCTACGAGCGGTACTTC; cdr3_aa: CSVRGGGSYERYF
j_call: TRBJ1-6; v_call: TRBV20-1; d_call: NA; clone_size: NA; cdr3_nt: TGCAGTGCTGGGCTAACAGGCAAACATAATTCACCCCTCCACTTT; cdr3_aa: CSAGLTGKHNSPLHF
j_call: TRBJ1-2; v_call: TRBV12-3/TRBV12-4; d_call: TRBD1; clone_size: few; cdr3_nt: TGTGCTAGTGGCATACAGGGGTTTAAGGATGGCTACACCTTC; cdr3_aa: CASGIQGFKDGYTF
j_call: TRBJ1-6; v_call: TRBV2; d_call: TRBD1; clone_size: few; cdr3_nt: TGTGCCAGCAGTTTGTCCGGGACAGGGAACCACTTT; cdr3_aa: CASSLSGTGNHF
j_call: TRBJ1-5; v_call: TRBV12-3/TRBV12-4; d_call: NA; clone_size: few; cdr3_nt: TGTGCCAGCAGCCGGGGGGGCCTTAGCAATCAGCCCCAGCATTTT; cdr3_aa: CASSRGGLSNQPQHF
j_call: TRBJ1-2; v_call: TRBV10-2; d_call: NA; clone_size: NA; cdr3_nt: TGCGCCAGCAGTGAAGTGTGGGTCTATGGCTACACCTTC; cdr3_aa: CASSEVWVYGYTF
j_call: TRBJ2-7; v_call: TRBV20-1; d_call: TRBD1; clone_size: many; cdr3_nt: TGCAGTGCTAGACCGGGACAGGGTGTCTACGAGCAGTACTTC; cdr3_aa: CSARPGQGVYEQYF
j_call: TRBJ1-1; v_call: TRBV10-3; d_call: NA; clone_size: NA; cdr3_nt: TGTGCCAGCAGCCTGGGGATGGGGGTAGTGTTCACTGAAGCTTTCTTT; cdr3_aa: CASSLGMGVVFTEAFF
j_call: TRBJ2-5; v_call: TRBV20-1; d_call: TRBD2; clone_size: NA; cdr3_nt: TGCAGTGCCGGTAGCGGGGGGTTTGGGGAGACCCAGTACTTC; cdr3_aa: CSAGSGGFGETQYF
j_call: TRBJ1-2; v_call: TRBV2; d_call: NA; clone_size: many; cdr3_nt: TGTGCCAGCAGTGAAGAGGGGCCCATATCTGGGTATGGCTACACCTTC; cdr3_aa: CASSEEGPISGYGYTF
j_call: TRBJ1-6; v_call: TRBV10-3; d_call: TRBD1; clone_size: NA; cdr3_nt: TGTGCCATCAGTGTAGGACAGGGTGATAATTCACCCCTCCACTTT; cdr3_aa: CAISVGQGDNSPLHF
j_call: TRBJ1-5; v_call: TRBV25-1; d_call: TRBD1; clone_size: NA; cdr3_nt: TGTGCCTCAGGGGGGATCCAGCCCCAGCATTTT; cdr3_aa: CASGGIQPQHF
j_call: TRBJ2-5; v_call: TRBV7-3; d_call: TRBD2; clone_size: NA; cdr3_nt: TGTGCCAACAGCGTTGGTTTAGCGGGAGTTGACTTCGGAGAGACCCAGTACTTC; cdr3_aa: CANSVGLAGVDFGETQYF
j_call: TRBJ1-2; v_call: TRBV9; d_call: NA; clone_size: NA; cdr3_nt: TGTGCCAGCAGGGGGGGTGGGGGGCTCAGGTTTTATGGCTACACCTTC; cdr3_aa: CASRGGGGLRFYGYTF
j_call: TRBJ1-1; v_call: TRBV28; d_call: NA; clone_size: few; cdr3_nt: TGTGCCAGCATGGAGCGTGGGCAGATGAACACTGAAGCTTTCTTT; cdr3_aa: CASMERGQMNTEAFF
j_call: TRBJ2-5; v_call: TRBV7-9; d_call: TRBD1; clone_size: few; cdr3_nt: TGTGCCAGCAGCTCCCCAACTATCCCGGGACAGCTCGAGGAGACCCAGTACTTC; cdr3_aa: CASSSPTIPGQLEETQYF
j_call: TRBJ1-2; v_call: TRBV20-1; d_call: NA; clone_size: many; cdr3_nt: TGCAGTGCTCCTGTATCACAGGGAGACTATGGCTACACCTTC; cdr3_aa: CSAPVSQGDYGYTF
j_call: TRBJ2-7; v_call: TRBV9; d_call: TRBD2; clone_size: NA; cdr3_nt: TGCGCCAGCAGCTTTCGGGGGGTTTCCTACGAGCAGTACTTC; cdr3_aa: CASSFRGVSYEQYF
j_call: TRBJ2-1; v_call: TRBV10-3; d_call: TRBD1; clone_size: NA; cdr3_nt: TGTGCCATCAGCTCATCCGGGACAGCAAATTCTGAGCAGTTCTTC; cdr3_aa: CAISSSGTANSEQFF
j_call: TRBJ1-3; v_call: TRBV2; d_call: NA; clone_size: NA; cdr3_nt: TGTGCCAGCAGTGAAGGCGTTGGAAACACCATATATTTT; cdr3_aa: CASSEGVGNTIYF